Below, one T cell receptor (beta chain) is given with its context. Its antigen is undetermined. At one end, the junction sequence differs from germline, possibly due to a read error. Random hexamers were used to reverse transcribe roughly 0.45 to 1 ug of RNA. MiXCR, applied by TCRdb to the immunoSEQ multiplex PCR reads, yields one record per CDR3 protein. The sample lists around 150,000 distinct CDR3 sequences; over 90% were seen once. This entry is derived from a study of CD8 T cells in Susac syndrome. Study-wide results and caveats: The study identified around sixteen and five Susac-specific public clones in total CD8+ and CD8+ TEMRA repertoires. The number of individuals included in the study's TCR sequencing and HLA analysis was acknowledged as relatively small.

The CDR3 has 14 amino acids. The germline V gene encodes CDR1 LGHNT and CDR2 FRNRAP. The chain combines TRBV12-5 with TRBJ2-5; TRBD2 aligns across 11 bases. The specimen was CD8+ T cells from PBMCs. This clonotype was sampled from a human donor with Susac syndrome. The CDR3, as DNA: TGTGCTGGTGGCTCTCTAGCGGGAGGAGAGACCCAGTACTTC. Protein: CAGGSLAGGETQYF.